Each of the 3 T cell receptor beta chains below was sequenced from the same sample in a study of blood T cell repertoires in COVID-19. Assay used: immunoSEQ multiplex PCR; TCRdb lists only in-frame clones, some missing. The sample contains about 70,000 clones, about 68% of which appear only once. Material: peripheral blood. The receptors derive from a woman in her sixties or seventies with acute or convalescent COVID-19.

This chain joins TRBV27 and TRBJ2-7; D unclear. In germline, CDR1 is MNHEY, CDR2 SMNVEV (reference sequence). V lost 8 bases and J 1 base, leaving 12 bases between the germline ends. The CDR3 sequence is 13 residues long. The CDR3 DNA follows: TGTGCCAGCTCACCCGCGGATTCCTACGAGCAGTACTTC. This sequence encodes CASSPADSYEQYF.

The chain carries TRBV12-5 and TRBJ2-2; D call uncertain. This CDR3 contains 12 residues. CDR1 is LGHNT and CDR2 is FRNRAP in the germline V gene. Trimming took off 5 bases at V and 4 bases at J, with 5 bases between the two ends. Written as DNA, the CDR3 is TGTGCTAGTGGTCCTCGCACCGGGGAGCTGTTTTTT. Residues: CASGPRTGELFF.

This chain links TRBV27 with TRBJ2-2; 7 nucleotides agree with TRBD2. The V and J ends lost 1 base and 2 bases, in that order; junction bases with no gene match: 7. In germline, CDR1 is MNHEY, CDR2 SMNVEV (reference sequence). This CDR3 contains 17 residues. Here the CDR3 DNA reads TGTGCCAGCAGTTTATTTGTCGCGACTAGCAACACCGGGGAGCTGTTTTTT. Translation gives CASSLFVATSNTGELFF.